The 31 T cell receptor beta chains below come from one sample, sequenced in a study of cytotoxic CD8 clonotypes in ibrutinib-treated CLL. The method was immunoSEQ multiplex PCR; TCRdb's version includes in-frame clones alone and lacks a portion of them. The sample records 35,000 to 45,000 clones, about 64% being singletons. Sequenced here: PBMCs, sampled at disease progression, from a patient treated with ibrutinib. These TCRs come from a human donor with chronic lymphocytic leukemia.

The gene calls are TRBV2 and TRBJ2-5, with TRBD2 identical over 16 bases. Germline V gene data show CDR1 as SNHLY and CDR2 as FYNNEI. The length of the CDR3 is 16 residues. J was trimmed by 5 bases and V by 6 bases; bases with no gene match: 6. The CDR3 DNA is TGTGCCAGCAGGGGGACTAGCGGGGGGGCGCGGGAGACCCAGTACTTC. This codes for CASRGTSGGARETQYF.

V gene TRBV5-5 combines with J gene TRBJ1-1; D is unclear. The CDR3 is made up of 13 amino acids. V was shortened by 0 bases and J by 2 bases, with 5 bases between the two germline ends. Looked up from germline, CDR1 is SGHKS and CDR2 is YYEKEE (reference sequence). The CDR3 nucleotides are TGTGCCAGCAGCTTGGGAGTAAACACTGAAGCTTTCTTT. Its protein product is CASSLGVNTEAFF. The full variable domain, rest sourced from reference TRBV5-5 and TRBJ1-1, is DAGVTQSPTHLIKTRGQQVTLRCSPISGHKSVSWYQQVLGQGPQFIFQYYEKEERGRGNFPDRFSARQFPNYSSELNVNALLLGDSALYLCASSLGVNTEAFFGQGTRLTVV.

The J gene is TRBJ2-7, the V gene TRBV2; 8 bases line up with TRBD1. Germline CDR1 reads SNHLY; CDR2 reads FYNNEI. V shed 8 bases, J shed 6 bases, and the junction held 9 bases outside the gene matches. CDR3 length: 13 residues. The CDR3 DNA follows: TGTGCCAGCTGTAGTGGACAGGGTCGCGAGCAGTACTTC. It encodes CASCSGQGREQYF.

This chain uses TRBV5-4 with TRBJ1-3; no definite D call. The germline V gene encodes CDR1 SGHNT and CDR2 YYREEE (reference sequence). V lost 4 bases and J 2 bases, leaving 10 bases between the germline ends. This CDR3 has 14 amino acids. The CDR3 region is CASSPGGAGNTIYF. The CDR3 coding sequence is TGTGCCAGCAGCCCTGGCGGGGCTGGAAACACCATATATTTT.

The chain joins TRBV29-1 to TRBJ2-7, with D perhaps TRBD1 (6 bases). The germline CDR1 and CDR2 sequences are SQVTM and ANQGSEA. Trimming took 4 bases from V and 3 from J, leaving 25 bases between them. This CDR3 is built from 17 residues. The CDR3 bases are TGCAGCGTTGTCAAGGATCACCCCACCCTCAGGGGCTACGAGCAGTACTTC. It translates to CSVVKDHPTLRGYEQYF.

The chain employs TRBV7-8 and TRBJ2-3; a weak D match, TRBD2 (6 bases). V was trimmed by 3 bases and J by 6 bases, leaving 10 bases between them. CDR3 length: 13 residues. The V gene's germline CDR1 is SGHVS and CDR2 FQNEAQ. For the CDR3, the DNA is TGTGCCAGCAGCTTGGGGGGACTCGATACGCAGTATTTT. It yields the protein CASSLGGLDTQYF.

This chain links TRBV7-6 with TRBJ2-3; a possible D gene is TRBD1 (5 bases). Between the trimmed V and J ends, which lost 3 bases and 1 base, there was a span of 11 bases. Germline CDR1 and CDR2: SGHVS and FNYEAQ. The CDR3 has 15 residues. CDR3 sequence reads: CASSLAGPGTDTQYF. CDR3 sequence (DNA): TGTGCCAGCAGCTTGGCAGGGCCTGGCACAGATACGCAGTATTTT.

About this clone: This sample also contains other DNA sequences that code for the same CDR3. The chain links TRBV18 to TRBJ1-4; D may be TRBD1 (5 bases). The CDR3 consists of 15 residues. The V end was cut by 2 bases, the J end by 1 base, with 8 bases between. Germline CDR1 reads KGHSH; CDR2 reads LQKENI. The CDR3 DNA follows: TGTGCCAGCTCACCAGTTGGGGGAACTAATGAAAAACTGTTTTTT. It is translated as CASSPVGGTNEKLFF.

The rearrangement joins TRBV14 to TRBJ1-4; D gene unclear. Germline lookup yields CDR1 SGHDN and CDR2 FVKESK. The V gene lost 6 bases and the J gene lost 7 bases, with 9 bases spanning the gap. The CDR3 runs to 12 residues. The CDR3 DNA is TGTGCCAGCAGTCGTTCCTTTGAAAAACTGTTTTTT. Its translation is CASSRSFEKLFF. Supplemented by reference TRBV14 and TRBJ1-4, the full variable domain reads EAGVTQFPSHSVIEKGQTVTLRCDPISGHDNLYWYRRVMGKEIKFLLHFVKESKQDESGMPNNRFLAERTGGTYSTLKVQPAELEDSGVYFCASSRSFEKLFFGSGTQLSVL.

This chain joins TRBV5-1 and TRBJ2-3, with TRBD2 identical over 7 bases. From germline, CDR1 is SGHRS and CDR2 YFSETQ. This CDR3 is built from 15 residues. V dropped 4 bases and J dropped 5; count of bases not matched to a gene: 10. CDR3 region: CASSPGREAGDTQYF. CDR3 DNA sequence: TGCGCCAGCAGCCCCGGCCGGGAGGCTGGAGATACGCAGTATTTT.

The chain has TRBV29-1 and TRBJ2-1; 12 bases map to TRBD1. The CDR3 contains 13 residues. V shed 5 bases, J shed 15 bases, and the junction held 11 bases outside the gene matches. Per the germline V gene, CDR1 is SQVTM and CDR2 is ANQGSEA. The CDR3: CSVTTGTGGARFF. The CDR3 DNA is TGCAGCGTTACTACCGGGACAGGGGGCGCGAGGTTCTTC.

As concerns this clone: At the DNA level, this CDR3 is encoded by other sequences in the same sample as well. The rearrangement uses TRBV6-5 and TRBJ1-1, with D perhaps matching TRBD1 (6 bases). With 5 bases removed from V and 2 bases from J, the gap between germline ends came to 9 bases. CDR3 size: 13 residues. Looked up from germline, CDR1 is MNHEY and CDR2 is SVGAGI. This chain's CDR3 is CASSQQGNTEAFF. In nucleotides, the CDR3 is TGTGCCAGCAGTCAACAGGGAAACACTGAAGCTTTCTTT.

The rearrangement uses TRBV6-1 and TRBJ1-6; a possible D gene is TRBD1 (5 bases). The CDR3 sequence is 15 residues long. The germline V and J ends were trimmed by 1 base and 7 bases, with 11 bases remaining between them. From germline, CDR1 is MNHNS and CDR2 SASEGT. CDR3 sequence: CASSEVRDQNSPLHF. The CDR3 nucleotides are TGTGCCAGCAGTGAAGTCCGGGACCAAAATTCACCCCTCCACTTT.

The chain recombines TRBV6-5 with TRBJ1-2, with D maybe TRBD1 (6 bases). This CDR3 contains 15 residues. The V gene's germline CDR1 is MNHEY and CDR2 SVGAGI. Trimming shortened V by 7 bases and J by 3 bases, and 18 bases separated the two germline ends. The CDR3 DNA sequence: TGTGCCAGCACCTCACAGGGTAGAGGGGACTATGGCTACACCTTC. Amino acid sequence: CASTSQGRGDYGYTF.

The V call is TRBV10-3, the J call TRBJ1-6; TRBD1 matches 8 bases. The ends lost 6 bases at V and 3 bases at J; junction bases unmatched: 7. Germline assignment: CDR1 ENHRY and CDR2 SYGVKD. The CDR3 sequence is 16 residues long. The CDR3 sequence is CAISDRGPNYNSPLHF. CDR3 sequence (DNA): TGTGCCATCAGCGACAGGGGTCCTAACTATAATTCACCCCTCCACTTT.

The chain recombines TRBV5-4 with TRBJ2-1, with D tentatively TRBD2 (6 bases). CDR1 and CDR2 (germline): SGHNT, YYREEE (reference sequence). The CDR3 is 13 amino acids. Trimming shortened V by 3 bases and J by 9 bases, and 13 bases separated the two germline ends. The CDR3 nucleotides are TGTGCCAGCAGCTACGTACGGGACTTTGAGCAGTTCTTC. Translating it yields CASSYVRDFEQFF.

J is TRBJ2-1 and V is TRBV10-2; 14 nucleotides align to TRBD2. CDR3 length: 16 residues. CDR1 and CDR2 from the germline V gene are WSHSY and SAAADI. The trim removed 10 bases at V and 3 bases at J, leaving 8 bases unmatched. The CDR3 DNA follows: TGCGCCACCTCGACTAGCGGGGGGGCCTACTACAATGAGCAGTTCTTC. This sequence encodes CATSTSGGAYYNEQFF.

The chain couples TRBV19 to TRBJ1-1; 9 nucleotides align to TRBD1. V gave up 3 bases and J gave up 0 bases; unmatched junction bases: 8. The germline gives CDR1 LNHDA, CDR2 SQIVND (reference sequence). The CDR3 extends over 17 amino acids. CDR3 sequence reads: CASSIPGTGNMNTEAFF. CDR3 sequence (DNA): TGTGCCAGTAGTATTCCTGGGACAGGGAACATGAACACTGAAGCTTTCTTT.

This clone was observed a handful of times. The chain links TRBV18 to TRBJ2-1, with D hard to call. CDR1 and CDR2 (germline): KGHSH, LQKENI. This CDR3 has 13 amino acids. V lost 3 bases and J 8 bases, leaving 11 bases between the germline ends. The DNA for the CDR3 is TGTGCCAGCTCACCTGGTCTAAACGATGAGCAGTTCTTC. The encoded protein is CASSPGLNDEQFF.

The chain joins TRBV25-1 to TRBJ2-2, with a weak D call TRBD1 (5 bases). The germline CDR1 and CDR2 sequences are MGHDK and SYGVNS. This CDR3 has 13 residues. Trimming shortened V by 6 bases and J by 1 base, and 6 bases separated the two germline ends. CDR3 sequence reads: CASSDRNTGELFF. The CDR3 nucleotides are TGTGCCAGCAGCGACAGGAACACCGGGGAGCTGTTTTTT.

This rearrangement joins TRBV7-8 to TRBJ1-4, with D possibly TRBD1 on 5 matching bases. Trimming cost V 0 bases and J 7 bases, with 12 bases left between them. The CDR3 is 15 residues long. The germline CDR1 and CDR2 sequences are SGHVS and FQNEAQ. The CDR3 DNA is TGTGCCAGCAGCTTAGCACTGGGGGGTTCTGAAAAACTGTTTTTT. Translated: CASSLALGGSEKLFF.

The V gene is TRBV5-1, the J gene TRBJ2-1; D is uncertain. V was trimmed by 4 bases and J by 9 bases, leaving 11 bases between them. Germline V CDR1 and CDR2: SGHRS, YFSETQ. The CDR3 has 12 residues. The CDR3 DNA reads TGCGCCAGCAGCCCCGACCAGCGTGAGCAGTTCTTC. It is translated as CASSPDQREQFF.

V and J are TRBV5-6 and TRBJ1-2; 7 bases align to TRBD1. The length of the CDR3 is 14 residues. Trimming cost V 3 bases and J 2 bases; bases outside gene matches: 4. Germline V gene sequence: CDR1 SGHDT, CDR2 YYEEEE. CDR3 DNA sequence: TGTGCCAGCAGCTCCCAGGACAGGAACTATGGCTACACCTTC. This sequence encodes CASSSQDRNYGYTF.

The chain uses TRBV6-1 and TRBJ2-7; tentatively, D is TRBD1 or TRBD2 (5 bases each). Per the germline V gene, CDR1 is MNHNS and CDR2 is SASEGT. V was pared by 6 bases and J by 3 bases, with 18 bases between. The CDR3 loop spans 15 amino acids. CDR3 DNA: TGTGCCAGCAGGCGGTCCCGGGACCCGATCTACGAGCAGTACTTC. Residues: CASRRSRDPIYEQYF.

This clone was picked up a small number of times. The chain carries TRBV5-4 and TRBJ2-5, with TRBD2 identical over 9 bases. V lost 4 bases, J lost 5 bases, and 12 bases stayed unmatched. CDR1 and CDR2 (germline): SGHNT, YYREEE (reference sequence). This CDR3 comprises 16 residues. The DNA of the CDR3 is TGTGCCAGCAGCCAACAAGGGGCGGGGGGGCCTGAGACCCAGTACTTC. The encoded protein is CASSQQGAGGPETQYF.

The chain couples TRBV29-1 to TRBJ1-1; D possibly corresponds to TRBD1 (5 bases). The CDR3 length is 15 residues. V shed 6 bases and J shed 2 bases, with 19 bases lying between them. The germline V gene has CDR1 SQVTM and CDR2 ANQGSEA. The CDR3 loop reads CSVRGGDSQNTEAFF. CDR3 in DNA: TGCAGCGTCAGAGGAGGGGATTCCCAAAACACTGAAGCTTTCTTT.

This chain connects TRBV10-3 to TRBJ2-1, with 8 bases fitting TRBD2. V shed 4 bases, J shed 4 bases, and the junction held 6 bases outside the gene matches. Germline CDR1 ENHRY, CDR2 SYGVKD. The CDR3 totals 15 residues. The CDR3 nucleotides are TGTGCCATCAGTGCGGCGGGGGGAGAATACAATGAGCAGTTCTTC. This translates into CAISAAGGEYNEQFF.

This clone was counted a single time. CDR3 sequence (DNA): TGTGCCAGCAGCTTCGTAGGGGTCGCGGAGACCCAGTACTTC. Translation gives CASSFVGVAETQYF. The chain has TRBV11-2 and TRBJ2-5, with D tentatively TRBD1 (5 bases). Germline loops: CDR1 SGHAT, CDR2 FQNNGV. Trimming left V 3 bases short and J 5 bases short, with 13 bases between. This CDR3 comprises 14 residues.

The chain employs TRBV4-1 and TRBJ2-5; D could derive from TRBD1 or TRBD2 (5 bases each). Trimming took off 3 bases at V and 5 bases at J, with 13 bases between the two ends. Germline V gene data show CDR1 as MGHRA and CDR2 as YSYEKL. This CDR3 region has 14 residues. The CDR3 DNA is TGCGCCAGCAGCCACGGGACCGCTGGGGAGACCCAGTACTTC. This gives the protein CASSHGTAGETQYF.

This clone was detected a few times. V is TRBV6-5 and J is TRBJ1-4; D ambiguous. The V gene lost 4 bases and the J gene lost 12 bases, with 15 bases spanning the gap. The germline V gene encodes CDR1 MNHEY and CDR2 SVGAGI. The CDR3 is made up of 13 amino acids. CDR3 protein: CASSSHKKGELFF. The CDR3 bases are TGTGCCAGCAGTTCCCATAAGAAAGGTGAACTGTTTTTT.

The rearrangement links TRBV6-5 to TRBJ1-2; no clear D. The germline V gene encodes CDR1 MNHEY and CDR2 SVGAGI. There are 16 residues in the CDR3. The V and J ends lost 0 bases and 4 bases respectively, with 15 bases between them. In DNA, the CDR3 is TGTGCCAGCAGTTACTCGTTTTGGGAAAGGCGCTATGGCTACACCTTC. Translation gives CASSYSFWERRYGYTF.